A selection of T cell receptor beta chains follows, all from one sample in a study of T cells after yellow fever vaccination. MiXCR was run by TCRdb on the 5' RACE reads, yielding one entry per CDR3 protein. The sample contains approximately 330,000 distinct CDR3 sequences, approximately 12% of which appear only once. Here the sequenced sample was CD4+ T cells sorted from PBMCs, taken 15 days after the yellow fever booster vaccination. These receptors were collected from a young man who received the YFV17D yellow fever vaccine. CDR3s include the opening cysteine and the closing phenylalanine or tryptophan. The D gene is left open where the match is weak. Size is stated for part of the rows, as once, few or many counts, or as a class when the clone is expanded.

clone size | J gene | V gene | D gene | CDR3 protein | CDR3 DNA
few | TRBJ2-7 | TRBV9 | TRBD1 | CASSPTGLPYEQYF | TGTGCCAGCAGCCCGACAGGGCTTCCCTACGAGCAGTACTTC
few | TRBJ2-3 | TRBV7-3 | TRBD1 | CASSSSGTGISDTQYF | TGTGCCAGCAGCTCTTCCGGGACAGGGATATCAGATACGCAGTATTTT
- | TRBJ1-4 | TRBV7-9 | - | CASSFSQSNEKLFF | TGTGCCAGCAGCTTCTCACAGTCTAATGAAAAACTGTTTTTT
- | TRBJ2-5 | TRBV12-3/TRBV12-4 | TRBD2 | CASRTTSGEIETQYF | TGTGCCAGCAGGACCACTAGCGGGGAAATAGAGACCCAGTACTTC
few | TRBJ2-5 | TRBV2 | TRBD1 | CASNRDRVETQYF | TGTGCCAGCAACCGGGACAGGGTTGAGACCCAGTACTTC
many | TRBJ1-5 | TRBV6-6 | - | CASSPGQFSNQPQHF | TGTGCCAGCAGTCCAGGACAGTTTAGCAATCAGCCCCAGCATTTT
many | TRBJ2-1 | TRBV25-1 | TRBD2 | CASRLAGNYNEQFF | TGTGCCAGCAGACTAGCGGGGAACTACAATGAGCAGTTCTTC
- | TRBJ1-1 | TRBV29-1 | - | CSGRRTNTEAFF | TGCAGCGGGCGACGGACGAACACTGAAGCTTTCTTT
few | TRBJ2-2 | TRBV10-2 | TRBD1 | CATGTGANTGELFF | TGCGCCACCGGGACAGGGGCCAACACCGGGGAGCTGTTTTTT
many | TRBJ2-7 | TRBV7-9 | TRBD1 | CASSLALGQGAREQYF | TGTGCCAGCAGCTTAGCGTTAGGACAGGGGGCGCGCGAGCAGTACTTC
- | TRBJ2-3 | TRBV7-9 | - | CASSPPGARSTDTQYF | TGTGCCAGCAGCCCCCCGGGGGCGCGTAGCACAGATACGCAGTATTTT
few | TRBJ1-5 | TRBV29-1 | - | CSVGGREDGQPQHF | TGCAGCGTTGGCGGGAGGGAAGATGGTCAGCCCCAGCATTTT
many | TRBJ2-3 | TRBV9 | - | CASSVGGSTDTQYF | TGTGCCAGCAGCGTAGGGGGCAGCACAGATACGCAGTATTTT
- | TRBJ2-4 | TRBV6-6 | - | CASSYSEGIQYF | TGTGCCAGCAGTTACTCTGAAGGGATTCAGTACTTC
few | TRBJ2-7 | TRBV6-5 | - | CASSLYRLGEQYF | TGTGCCAGCAGTTTATATAGACTCGGCGAGCAGTACTTC
few | TRBJ1-1 | TRBV6-5 | - | CASSPLWNTEAFF | TGTGCCAGCAGCCCCCTCTGGAACACTGAAGCTTTCTTT
- | TRBJ1-2 | TRBV6-2/TRBV6-3 | TRBD1 | CASTWTGRNYGYTF | TGTGCCAGCACCTGGACAGGGAGGAACTATGGCTACACCTTC
few | TRBJ1-1 | TRBV4-1 | - | CASSQDRSTEAFF | TGCGCCAGCAGCCAAGATCGGTCAACTGAAGCTTTCTTT
few | TRBJ2-5 | TRBV7-2 | - | CASSPGLSQETQYF | TGTGCCAGCAGCCCGGGACTCAGCCAAGAGACCCAGTACTTC
- | TRBJ2-1 | TRBV7-6 | - | CASSLGGSNNEQFF | TGTGCCAGCAGCTTGGGTGGCAGTAACAATGAGCAGTTCTTC
few | TRBJ2-7 | TRBV29-1 | TRBD1 | CSVSGTGAREQYF | TGCAGCGTCTCCGGGACAGGGGCGCGGGAGCAGTACTTC
- | TRBJ2-1 | TRBV7-2 | TRBD2 | CASSSTLAGGPNEQFF | TGTGCCAGCAGCTCTACACTAGCGGGGGGGCCTAATGAGCAGTTCTTC
few | TRBJ2-7 | TRBV27 | - | CASSLLPTYEQYF | TGTGCCAGCAGTTTACTACCAACCTACGAGCAGTACTTC
once | TRBJ2-4 | TRBV9 | - | CASSLSGVKNIQYF | TGTGCCAGCAGCCTGTCAGGGGTCAAAAACATTCAGTACTTC
few | TRBJ2-5 | TRBV25-1 | - | CASRGVVETQYF | TGTGCCAGCAGAGGGGTTGTGGAGACCCAGTACTTC
- | TRBJ2-2 | TRBV10-3 | - | CAIRRGVRGSNTGELFF | TGTGCCATCAGGCGGGGTGTCAGGGGTTCCAACACCGGGGAGCTGTTTTTT
few | TRBJ2-3 | TRBV7-3 | - | CASSFLGTTDTQYF | TGTGCCAGCAGCTTCCTCGGGACCACAGATACGCAGTATTTT
once | TRBJ1-1 | TRBV23-1 | TRBD1 | CASSQSGGQGICGTEAFF | TGCGCCAGCAGTCAATCGGGGGGACAGGGAATTTGCGGCACTGAAGCTTTCTTT
many | TRBJ2-4 | TRBV10-2 | - | CASRVGAKNIQYF | TGCGCCAGCCGGGTGGGGGCCAAAAACATTCAGTACTTC
few | TRBJ1-4 | TRBV3-1 | TRBD1 | CASSQEGTGNEKLFF | TGTGCCAGCAGCCAAGAGGGGACAGGGAATGAAAAACTGTTTTTT
- | TRBJ1-5 | TRBV27 | - | CASRDSRNQPQHF | TGTGCCAGCAGGGATAGTAGGAATCAGCCCCAGCATTTT
many | TRBJ1-5 | TRBV5-1 | - | CASSPGADSNQPQHF | TGCGCCAGCAGCCCCGGGGCAGATAGCAATCAGCCCCAGCATTTT
few | TRBJ2-5 | TRBV12-3/TRBV12-4 | - | CASSTVGETQYF | TGTGCCAGCAGTACCGTGGGGGAGACCCAGTACTTC
few | TRBJ2-5 | TRBV5-1 | TRBD2 | CASSLDGVASGVGETQYF | TGCGCCAGCAGCTTGGACGGCGTTGCTAGCGGGGTTGGAGAGACCCAGTACTTC
few | TRBJ2-5 | TRBV7-3 | - | CASSLMASRETQYF | TGTGCCAGCAGCTTAATGGCTAGCCGAGAGACCCAGTACTTC
few | TRBJ1-2 | TRBV18 | - | CASSPQPTNYGYTF | TGTGCCAGCTCACCGCAGCCCACTAACTATGGCTACACCTTC
few | TRBJ2-6 | TRBV7-9 | TRBD1 | CASSTFSDRETAGANVLTF | TGTGCCAGCAGCACCTTCTCAGACAGGGAGACTGCTGGGGCCAACGTCCTGACTTTC
- | TRBJ1-6 | TRBV2 | - | CAIRGDVGSPLHF | TGTGCCATCCGAGGCGATGTTGGTTCACCCCTCCACTTT
few | TRBJ2-5 | TRBV27 | - | CASSPPNRQRYQETQYF | TGTGCCAGCAGCCCACCTAATCGCCAGAGATACCAAGAGACCCAGTACTTC
- | TRBJ2-7 | TRBV10-3 | - | CAISEQSYEQYF | TGTGCCATCAGTGAACAGTCCTACGAGCAGTACTTC